This T cell receptor beta chain was retrieved from a study of cytomegalovirus exposure and HLA in healthy donors. The wider study: Earlier, 100 million to 120 million unique TCR beta sequences were recovered from approximately 180 million T cells by an analysis.

PCR involved 60 Vbeta and 13 Jbeta primers. Sequencing was performed with immunoSEQ multiplex PCR; in TCRdb, only in-frame clones are kept and a portion is missing. Of 100,000 to 150,000 clones in the sample, about 10% were seen once. The source material was PBMCs. The sequence derives from a woman between 18 and 29 years old in good health and CMV-seropositive.

Here the CDR3 DNA reads TGTGCCAGCAGGAACCGGGACAGCCTCCCGAACACTGAAGCTTTCTTT. It is translated as CASRNRDSLPNTEAFF. The genes are TRBV2 and TRBJ1-1; 7 bases align to TRBD1. Germline V gives CDR1 SNHLY, CDR2 FYNNEI. The CDR3 contains 16 residues. V gave up 6 bases and J gave up 1 base; unmatched junction bases: 11.